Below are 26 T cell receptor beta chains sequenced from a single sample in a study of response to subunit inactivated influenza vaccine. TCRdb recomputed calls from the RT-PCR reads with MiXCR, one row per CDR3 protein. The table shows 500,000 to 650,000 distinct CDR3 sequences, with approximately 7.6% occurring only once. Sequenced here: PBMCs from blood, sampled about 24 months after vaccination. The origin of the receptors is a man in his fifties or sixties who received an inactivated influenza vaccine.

CDR3 loop: CSATPRVTEAFF. The CDR3 DNA reads as TGCAGTGCTACACCTCGGGTTACTGAAGCTTTCTTT. This chain uses TRBV20-1 with TRBJ1-1; D is uncertain. In germline, CDR1 is DFQATT, CDR2 SNEGSKA (reference sequence). This CDR3 is 12 amino acids long. Trimming removed 4 bases from V and 5 bases from J, with 11 bases in between.

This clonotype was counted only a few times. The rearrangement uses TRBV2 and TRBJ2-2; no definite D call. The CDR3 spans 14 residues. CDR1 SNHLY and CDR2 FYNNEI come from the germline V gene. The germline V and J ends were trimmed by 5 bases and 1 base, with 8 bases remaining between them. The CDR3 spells CASSTSRNTGELFF. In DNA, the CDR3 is TGTGCCAGCAGTACGAGTCGGAACACCGGGGAGCTGTTTTTT.

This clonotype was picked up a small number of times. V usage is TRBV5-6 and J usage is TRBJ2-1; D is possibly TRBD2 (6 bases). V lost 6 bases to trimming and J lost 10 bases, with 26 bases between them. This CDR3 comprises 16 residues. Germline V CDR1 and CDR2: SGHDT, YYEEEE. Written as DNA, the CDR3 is TGTGCCAGCATCAGAAAGTTCGGGAGTAAGTATGAAGAGCAGTTCTTC. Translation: CASIRKFGSKYEEQFF.

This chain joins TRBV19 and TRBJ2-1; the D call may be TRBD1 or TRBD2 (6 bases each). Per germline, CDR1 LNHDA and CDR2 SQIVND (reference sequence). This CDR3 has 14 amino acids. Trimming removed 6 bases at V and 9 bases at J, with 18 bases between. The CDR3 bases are TGTGCCAGTAGCCCCGGGGGCCCCGGGGGTGAGCAGTTCTTC. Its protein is CASSPGGPGGEQFF.

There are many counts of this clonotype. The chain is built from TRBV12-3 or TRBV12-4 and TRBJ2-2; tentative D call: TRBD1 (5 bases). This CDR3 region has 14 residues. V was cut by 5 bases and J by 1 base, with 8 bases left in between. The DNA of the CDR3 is TGTGCCAGCAGTAGGACACAGAACACCGGGGAGCTGTTTTTT. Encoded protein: CASSRTQNTGELFF.

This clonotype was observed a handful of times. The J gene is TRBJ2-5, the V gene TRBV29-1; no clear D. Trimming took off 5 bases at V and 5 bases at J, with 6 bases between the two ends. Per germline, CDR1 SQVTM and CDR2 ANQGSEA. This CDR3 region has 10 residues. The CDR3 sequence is CSVFRETQYF. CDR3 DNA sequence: TGCAGCGTTTTCCGGGAGACCCAGTACTTC. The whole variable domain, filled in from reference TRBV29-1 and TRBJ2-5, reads SAVISQKPSRDICQRGTSLTIQCQVDSQVTMMFWYRQQPGQSLTLIATANQGSEATYESGFVIDKFPISRPNLTFSTLTVSNMSPEDSSIYLCSVFRETQYFGPGTRLLVL.

The CDR3, as DNA: TGCGCCAGCAGCTTGGCCCCGACAGGGGGCTATGGCTACACCTTC. Translated, it gives CASSLAPTGGYGYTF. This rearrangement joins TRBV5-1 to TRBJ1-2, with TRBD1 identical over 9 bases. Germline loops: CDR1 SGHRS, CDR2 YFSETQ. CDR3 length: 15 residues. V was clipped by 0 bases and J by 4 bases; unmatched bases: 4.

The CDR3 protein is CASSLGDTNTGELFF. The CDR3 coding sequence is TGCGCCAGCAGCTTGGGGGACACGAACACCGGGGAGCTGTTTTTT. The chain carries TRBV5-1 and TRBJ2-2; TRBD1 is a possible D gene (6 bases). The CDR3 runs 15 residues. CDR1 and CDR2 from the germline V gene are SGHRS and YFSETQ. V was clipped by 0 bases and J by 0 bases, with 6 bases between them.

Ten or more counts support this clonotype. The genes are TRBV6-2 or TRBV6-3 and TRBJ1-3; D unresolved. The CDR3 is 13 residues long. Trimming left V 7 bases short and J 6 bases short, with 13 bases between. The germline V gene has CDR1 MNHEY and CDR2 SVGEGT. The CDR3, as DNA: TGTGCCAGCACGTGGACCGCGGAAAACACCATATATTTT. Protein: CASTWTAENTIYF.

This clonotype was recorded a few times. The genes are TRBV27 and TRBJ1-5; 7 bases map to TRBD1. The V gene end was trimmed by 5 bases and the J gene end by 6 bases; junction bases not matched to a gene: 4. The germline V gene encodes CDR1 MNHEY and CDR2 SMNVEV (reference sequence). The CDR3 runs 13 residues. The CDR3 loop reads CASSIYRGQPQHF. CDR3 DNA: TGTGCCAGCAGTATTTACAGGGGTCAGCCCCAGCATTTT.

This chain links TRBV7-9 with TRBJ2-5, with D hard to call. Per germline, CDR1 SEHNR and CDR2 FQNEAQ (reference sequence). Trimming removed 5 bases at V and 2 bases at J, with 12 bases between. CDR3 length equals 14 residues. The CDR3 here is CASSPRGFQETQYF. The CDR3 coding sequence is TGTGCCAGCAGCCCCCGCGGTTTTCAAGAGACCCAGTACTTC.

CDR3 in DNA: TGCGCCAGCAGCCCCCTCGCGGGATACACTAGCACAGATACGCAGTATTTT. Translating it yields CASSPLAGYTSTDTQYF. The chain carries TRBV5-1 and TRBJ2-3, with D tentatively TRBD2 (6 bases). This CDR3 has 17 amino acids. V was clipped by 4 bases and J by 0 bases, with 18 bases between them. CDR1 and CDR2 from the germline V gene are SGHRS and YFSETQ.

The chain's CDR3 is CASRGQADTQYF. For the CDR3, the DNA is TGTGCCAGCAGGGGGCAAGCAGATACGCAGTATTTT. The chain links TRBV6-5 to TRBJ2-3, with D perhaps TRBD1 (5 bases). Germline CDR1 MNHEY, CDR2 SVGAGI. This CDR3 has 12 residues. V shed 6 bases and J shed 4 bases, with 8 bases lying between them.

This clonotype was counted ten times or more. CDR3 DNA: TGTGCCAGCAGCAATGGGGGACAGTACCAAGAGACCCAGTACTTC. Translating gives CASSNGGQYQETQYF. The chain joins TRBV5-6 to TRBJ2-5; TRBD1 aligns across 7 bases. Germline loops: CDR1 SGHDT, CDR2 YYEEEE. This CDR3 region has 15 residues. Unmatched junction bases numbered 6, after V lost 4 bases and J lost 0 bases.

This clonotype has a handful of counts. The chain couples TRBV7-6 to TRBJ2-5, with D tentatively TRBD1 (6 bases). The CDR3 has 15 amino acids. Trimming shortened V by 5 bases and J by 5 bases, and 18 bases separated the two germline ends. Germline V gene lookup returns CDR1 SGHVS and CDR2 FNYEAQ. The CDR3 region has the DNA TGTGCCAGCAGCCCCGCCCCCGGCAGGGGTGAGACCCAGTACTTC. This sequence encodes CASSPAPGRGETQYF.

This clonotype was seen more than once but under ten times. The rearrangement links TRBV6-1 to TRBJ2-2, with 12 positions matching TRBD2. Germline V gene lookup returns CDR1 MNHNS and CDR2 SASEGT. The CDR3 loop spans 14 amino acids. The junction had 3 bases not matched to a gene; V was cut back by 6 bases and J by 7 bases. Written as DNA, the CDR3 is TGTGCCAGCAGCCGGGGACTAGCGGGCGGGGAGCTGTTTTTT. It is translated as CASSRGLAGGELFF.

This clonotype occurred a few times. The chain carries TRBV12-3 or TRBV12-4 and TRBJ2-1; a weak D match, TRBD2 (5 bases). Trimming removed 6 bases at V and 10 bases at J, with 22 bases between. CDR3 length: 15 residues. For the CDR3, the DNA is TGTGCCAGCAGGCCGAGGGAAAAGGTTTACGTGGAGCAGTTCTTC. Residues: CASRPREKVYVEQFF.

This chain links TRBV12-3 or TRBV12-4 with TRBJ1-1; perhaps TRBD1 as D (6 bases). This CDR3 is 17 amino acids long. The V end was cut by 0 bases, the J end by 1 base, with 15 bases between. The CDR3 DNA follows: TGTGCCAGCAGTTTAGCCCGTCGACAGGCGGGGAACACTGAAGCTTTCTTT. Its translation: CASSLARRQAGNTEAFF.

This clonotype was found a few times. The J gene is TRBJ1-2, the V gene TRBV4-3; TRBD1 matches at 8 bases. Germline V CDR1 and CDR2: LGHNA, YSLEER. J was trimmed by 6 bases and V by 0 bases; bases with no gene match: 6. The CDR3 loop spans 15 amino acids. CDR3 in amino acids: CASSQDLAGGNGYTF. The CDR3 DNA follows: TGCGCCAGCAGCCAAGATCTAGCAGGGGGCAATGGCTACACCTTC.

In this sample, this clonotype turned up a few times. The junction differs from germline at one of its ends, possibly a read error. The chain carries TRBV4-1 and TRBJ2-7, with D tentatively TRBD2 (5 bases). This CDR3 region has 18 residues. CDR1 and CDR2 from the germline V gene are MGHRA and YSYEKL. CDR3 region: CASSQDVSRGLSSYEQYF. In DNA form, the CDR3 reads TGTGCCAGCAGCCAAGATGTTTCCCGCGGGCTAAGCTCCTACGAGCAGTACTTC.

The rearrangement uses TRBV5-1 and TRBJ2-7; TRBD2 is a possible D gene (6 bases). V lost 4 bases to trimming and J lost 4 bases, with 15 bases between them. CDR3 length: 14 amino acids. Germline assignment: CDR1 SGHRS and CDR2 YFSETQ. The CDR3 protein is CASSADGRNYEQYF. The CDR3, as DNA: TGCGCCAGCAGCGCGGACGGGAGAAATTACGAGCAGTACTTC. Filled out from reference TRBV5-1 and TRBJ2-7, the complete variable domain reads KAGVTQTPRYLIKTRGQQVTLSCSPISGHRSVSWYQQTPGQGLQFLFEYFSETQRNKGNFPGRFSGRQFSNSRSEMNVSTLELGDSALYLCASSADGRNYEQYFGPGTRLTVT.

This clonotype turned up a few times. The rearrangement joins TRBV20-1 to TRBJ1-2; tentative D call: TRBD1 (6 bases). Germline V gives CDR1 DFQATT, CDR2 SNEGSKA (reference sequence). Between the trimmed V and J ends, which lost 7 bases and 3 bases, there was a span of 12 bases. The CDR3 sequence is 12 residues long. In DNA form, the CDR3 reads TGCAGTGTTAAGGACAGAGACTATGGCTACACCTTC. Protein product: CSVKDRDYGYTF.

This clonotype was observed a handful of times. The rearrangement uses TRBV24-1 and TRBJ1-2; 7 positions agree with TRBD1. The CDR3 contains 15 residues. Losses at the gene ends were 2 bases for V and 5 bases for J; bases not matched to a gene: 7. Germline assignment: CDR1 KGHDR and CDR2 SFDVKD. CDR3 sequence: CATSDSPDRSYGYTF. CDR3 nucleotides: TGTGCCACCAGTGATTCCCCGGACAGGTCGTATGGCTACACCTTC.

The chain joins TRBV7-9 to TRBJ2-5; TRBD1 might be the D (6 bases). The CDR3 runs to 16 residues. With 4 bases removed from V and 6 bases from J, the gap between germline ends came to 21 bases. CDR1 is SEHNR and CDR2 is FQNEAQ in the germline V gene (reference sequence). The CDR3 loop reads CASSSDAPGQFKTQYF. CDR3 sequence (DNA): TGTGCCAGCAGCTCCGACGCCCCAGGACAGTTCAAGACCCAGTACTTC.

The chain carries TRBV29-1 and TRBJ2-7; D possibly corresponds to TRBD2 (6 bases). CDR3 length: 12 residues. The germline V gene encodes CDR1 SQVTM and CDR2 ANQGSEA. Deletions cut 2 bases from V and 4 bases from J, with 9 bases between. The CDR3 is CSVETAGYEQYF. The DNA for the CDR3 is TGCAGCGTTGAAACGGCGGGATACGAGCAGTACTTC.

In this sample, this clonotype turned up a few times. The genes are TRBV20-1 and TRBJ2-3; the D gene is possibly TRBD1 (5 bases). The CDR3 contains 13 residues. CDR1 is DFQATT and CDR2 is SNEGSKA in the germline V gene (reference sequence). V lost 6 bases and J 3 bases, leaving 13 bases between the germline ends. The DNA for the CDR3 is TGCAGTGCCCCGGGCAGGGCGACAGATACGCAGTATTTT. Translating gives CSAPGRATDTQYF.